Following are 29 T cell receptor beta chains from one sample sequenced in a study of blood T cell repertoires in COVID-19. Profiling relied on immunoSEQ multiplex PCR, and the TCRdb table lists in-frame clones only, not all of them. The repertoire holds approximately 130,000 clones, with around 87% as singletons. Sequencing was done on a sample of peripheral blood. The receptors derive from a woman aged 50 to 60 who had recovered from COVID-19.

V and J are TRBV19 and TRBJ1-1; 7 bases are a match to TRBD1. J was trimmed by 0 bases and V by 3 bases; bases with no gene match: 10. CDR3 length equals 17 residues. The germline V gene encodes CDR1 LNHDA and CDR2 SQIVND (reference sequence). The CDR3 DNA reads TGTGCCAGTAGTATCAGGGAAGGGGGCCGACTGAACACTGAAGCTTTCTTT. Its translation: CASSIREGGRLNTEAFF.

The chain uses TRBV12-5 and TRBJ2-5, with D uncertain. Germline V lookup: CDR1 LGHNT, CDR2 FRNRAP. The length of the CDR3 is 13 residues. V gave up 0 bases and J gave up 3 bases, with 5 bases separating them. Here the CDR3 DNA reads TGTGCTAGTGGTTTGGTAACAGAAGAGACCCAGTACTTC. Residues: CASGLVTEETQYF.

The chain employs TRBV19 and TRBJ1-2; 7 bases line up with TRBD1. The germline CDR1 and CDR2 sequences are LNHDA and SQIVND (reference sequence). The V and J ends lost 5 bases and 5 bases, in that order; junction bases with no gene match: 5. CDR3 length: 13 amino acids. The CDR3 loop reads CASSLEGAYGYTF. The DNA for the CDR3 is TGTGCCAGTAGTCTGGAGGGGGCATATGGCTACACCTTC.

The CDR3 reads CASSEAGVTGYGYTF. The DNA for the CDR3 is TGTGCCAGCAGTGAAGCTGGGGTGACAGGATATGGCTACACCTTC. This chain joins TRBV6-1 and TRBJ1-2; D possibly corresponds to TRBD1 (6 bases). Trimming removed 0 bases from V and 5 bases from J, with 13 bases in between. The CDR3 consists of 15 residues. Germline V gene lookup returns CDR1 MNHNS and CDR2 SASEGT.

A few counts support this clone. The CDR3 is CATSSRFGRGYEQYF. In nucleotides, the CDR3 is TGTGCCACCAGCAGCCGCTTTGGAAGAGGGTACGAGCAGTACTTC. The genes are TRBV15 and TRBJ2-7; a possible D gene is TRBD2 (5 bases). The germline V and J ends were trimmed by 3 bases and 4 bases, with 16 bases remaining between them. This CDR3 spans 15 amino acids. Germline CDR1 is LNHNV and CDR2 is YYDKDF (reference sequence).

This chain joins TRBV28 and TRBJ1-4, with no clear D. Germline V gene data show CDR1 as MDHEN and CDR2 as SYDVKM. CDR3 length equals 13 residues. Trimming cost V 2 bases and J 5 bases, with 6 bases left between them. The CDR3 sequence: CASSLLSNEKLFF. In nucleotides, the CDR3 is TGTGCCAGCAGTTTACTATCGAATGAAAAACTGTTTTTT.

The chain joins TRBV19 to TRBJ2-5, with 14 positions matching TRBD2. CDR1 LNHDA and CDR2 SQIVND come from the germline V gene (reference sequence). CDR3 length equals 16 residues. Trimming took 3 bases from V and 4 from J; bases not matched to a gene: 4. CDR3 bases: TGTGCCAGTAGTATTGGACTAGCGGGAGGTGGAGAGACCCAGTACTTC. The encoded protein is CASSIGLAGGGETQYF. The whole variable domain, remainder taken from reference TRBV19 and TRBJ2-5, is DGGITQSPKYLFRKEGQNVTLSCEQNLNHDAMYWYRQDPGQGLRLIYYSQIVNDFQKGDIAEGYSVSREKKESFPLTVTSAQKNPTAFYLCASSIGLAGGGETQYFGPGTRLLVL.

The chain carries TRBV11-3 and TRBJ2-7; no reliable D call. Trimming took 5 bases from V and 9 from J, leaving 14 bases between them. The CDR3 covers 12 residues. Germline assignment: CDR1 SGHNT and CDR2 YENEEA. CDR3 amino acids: CASSQVKAGQYF. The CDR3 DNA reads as TGTGCCAGCAGCCAGGTAAAGGCTGGGCAGTACTTC.

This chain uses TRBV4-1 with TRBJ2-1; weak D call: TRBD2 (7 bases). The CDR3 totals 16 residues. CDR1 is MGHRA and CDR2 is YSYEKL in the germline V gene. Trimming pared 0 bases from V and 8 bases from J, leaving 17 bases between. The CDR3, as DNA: TGCGCCAGCAGCCAAGAGAGGGGGAGGGCCGAGGATGAGCAGTTCTTC. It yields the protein CASSQERGRAEDEQFF.

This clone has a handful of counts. As DNA, the CDR3 is TGTGCCACCGCCCCAGGGCTCGCTAATGAAAAACTGTTTTTT. Residues: CATAPGLANEKLFF. This chain joins TRBV15 and TRBJ1-4; tentative D call: TRBD1 (5 bases). This CDR3 spans 14 amino acids. Per germline, CDR1 LNHNV and CDR2 YYDKDF (reference sequence). Trimming pared 8 bases from V and 3 bases from J, leaving 13 bases between.

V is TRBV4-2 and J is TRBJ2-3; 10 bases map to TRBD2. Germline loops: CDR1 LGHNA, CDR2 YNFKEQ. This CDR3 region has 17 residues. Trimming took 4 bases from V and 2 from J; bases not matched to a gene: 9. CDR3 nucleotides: TGTGCCAGCAGCCCCCTTCTCAGCGGGAGGGACACAGATACGCAGTATTTT. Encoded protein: CASSPLLSGRDTDTQYF.

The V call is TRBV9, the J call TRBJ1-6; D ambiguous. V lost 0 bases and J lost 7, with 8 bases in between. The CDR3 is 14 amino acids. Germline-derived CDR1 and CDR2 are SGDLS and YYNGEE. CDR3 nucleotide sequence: TGTGCCAGCAGCGTAGTTCCTACGAATTCACCCCTCCACTTT. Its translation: CASSVVPTNSPLHF.

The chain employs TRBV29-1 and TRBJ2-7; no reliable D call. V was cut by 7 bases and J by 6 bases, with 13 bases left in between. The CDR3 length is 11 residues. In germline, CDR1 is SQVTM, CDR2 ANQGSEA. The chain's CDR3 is CSAPVALEQYF. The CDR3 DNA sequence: TGCAGCGCTCCTGTAGCTCTCGAGCAGTACTTC.

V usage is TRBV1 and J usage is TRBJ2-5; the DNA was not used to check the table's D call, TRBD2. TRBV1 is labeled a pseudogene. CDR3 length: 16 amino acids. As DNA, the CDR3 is TGCACCAGCAGCCAAGGGGGACTTCCCTCGCGGGAGACCCAGTACTTC. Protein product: CTSSQGGLPSRETQYF.

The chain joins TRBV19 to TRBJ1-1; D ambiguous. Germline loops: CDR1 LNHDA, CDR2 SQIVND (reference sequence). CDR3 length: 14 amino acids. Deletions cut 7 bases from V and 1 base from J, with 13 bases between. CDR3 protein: CASIPTYRNTEAFF. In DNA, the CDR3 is TGTGCCAGTATCCCGACATATCGGAACACTGAAGCTTTCTTT.

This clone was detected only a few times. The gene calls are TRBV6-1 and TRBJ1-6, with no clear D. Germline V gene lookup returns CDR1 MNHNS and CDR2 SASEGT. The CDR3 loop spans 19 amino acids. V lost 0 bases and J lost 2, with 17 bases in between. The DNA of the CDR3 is TGTGCCAGCAGTGAAGCGCGTACCCCCGGGAGGGCCTATAATTCACCCCTCCACTTT. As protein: CASSEARTPGRAYNSPLHF.

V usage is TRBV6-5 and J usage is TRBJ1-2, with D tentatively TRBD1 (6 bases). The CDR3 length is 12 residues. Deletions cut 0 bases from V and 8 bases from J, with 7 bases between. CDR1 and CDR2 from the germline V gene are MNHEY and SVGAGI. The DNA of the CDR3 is TGTGCCAGCAGTTACTCGAGGGGGGGCTACACCTTC. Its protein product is CASSYSRGGYTF.

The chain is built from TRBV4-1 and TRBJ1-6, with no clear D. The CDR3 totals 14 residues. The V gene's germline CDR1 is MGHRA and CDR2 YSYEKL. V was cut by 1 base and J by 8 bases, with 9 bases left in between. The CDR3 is CASSQVTGYSPLHF. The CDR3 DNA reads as TGCGCCAGCAGCCAAGTCACGGGGTATTCACCCCTCCACTTT.

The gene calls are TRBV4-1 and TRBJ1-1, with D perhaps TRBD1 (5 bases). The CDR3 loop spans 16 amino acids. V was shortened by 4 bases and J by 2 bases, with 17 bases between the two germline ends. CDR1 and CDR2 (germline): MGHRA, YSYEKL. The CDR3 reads CASSPQGGTRNTEAFF. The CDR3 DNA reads TGCGCCAGCAGCCCTCAGGGCGGGACCCGTAACACTGAAGCTTTCTTT.

CDR3 nucleotide sequence: TGTGCCAGCAGCCAAGATGGGGACAGACTCTACACCTTC. Encoded protein: CASSQDGDRLYTF. The V and J genes are TRBV3-1 (or the pseudogene TRBV3-2) and TRBJ1-2, with TRBD1 identical over 7 bases. This CDR3 region has 13 residues. The V and J ends lost 0 bases and 10 bases, in that order; junction bases with no gene match: 5. Germline lookup yields CDR1 LGHDT and CDR2 YNNKEL (reference sequence).

The DNA for the CDR3 is TGTGCCAGCTCACCTACGGGAGAACGGTACGAGCAGTACTTC. The encoded protein is CASSPTGERYEQYF. This chain uses TRBV18 with TRBJ2-7; the D gene is possibly TRBD2 (6 bases). V lost 3 bases, J lost 4 bases, and 13 bases lay in between. The germline V gene encodes CDR1 KGHSH and CDR2 LQKENI. The CDR3 runs 14 residues.

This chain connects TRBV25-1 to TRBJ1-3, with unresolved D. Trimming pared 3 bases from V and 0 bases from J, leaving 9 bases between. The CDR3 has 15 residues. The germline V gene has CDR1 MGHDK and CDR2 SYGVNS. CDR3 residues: CASSDSSGSGNTIYF. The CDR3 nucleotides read TGTGCCAGCAGTGATTCTAGTGGCTCTGGAAACACCATATATTTT.

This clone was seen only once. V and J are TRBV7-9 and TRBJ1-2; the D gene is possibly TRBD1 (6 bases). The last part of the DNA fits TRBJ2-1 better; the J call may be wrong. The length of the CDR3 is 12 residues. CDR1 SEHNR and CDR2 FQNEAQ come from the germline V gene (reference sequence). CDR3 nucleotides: TGTGCCAGCAGCATAGAGACAGGAGATCAGTTCTTC. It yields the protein CASSIETGDQFF.

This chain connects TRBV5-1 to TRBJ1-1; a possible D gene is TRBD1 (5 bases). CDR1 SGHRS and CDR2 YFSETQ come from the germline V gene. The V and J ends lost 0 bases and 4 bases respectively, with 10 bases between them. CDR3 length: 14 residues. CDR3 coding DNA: TGCGCCAGCAGCTTGGGGCAGGGATCCACTGAAGCTTTCTTT. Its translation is CASSLGQGSTEAFF.

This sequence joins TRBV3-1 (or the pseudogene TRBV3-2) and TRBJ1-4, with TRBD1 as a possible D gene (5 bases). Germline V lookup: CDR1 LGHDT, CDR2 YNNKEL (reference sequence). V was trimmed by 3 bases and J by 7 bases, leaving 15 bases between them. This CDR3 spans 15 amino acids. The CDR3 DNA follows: TGTGCCAGCAGCCATTTCCCACAGGTCGGTGAAAAACTGTTTTTT. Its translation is CASSHFPQVGEKLFF.

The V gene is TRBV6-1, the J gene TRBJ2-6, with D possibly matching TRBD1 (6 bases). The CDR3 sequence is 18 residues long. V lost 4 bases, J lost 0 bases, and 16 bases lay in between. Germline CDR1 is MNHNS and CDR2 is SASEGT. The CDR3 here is CASSARDTASSGANVLTF. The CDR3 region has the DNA TGTGCCAGCAGTGCCCGGGACACCGCGTCCTCTGGGGCCAACGTCCTGACTTTC.

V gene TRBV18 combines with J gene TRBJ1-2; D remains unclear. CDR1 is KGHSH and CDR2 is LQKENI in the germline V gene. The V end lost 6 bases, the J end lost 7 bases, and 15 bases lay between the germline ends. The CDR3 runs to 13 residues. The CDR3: CASSTTSSGGYTF. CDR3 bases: TGTGCCAGCTCCACGACATCTTCCGGTGGCTACACCTTC. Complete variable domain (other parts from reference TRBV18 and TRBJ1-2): NAGVMQNPRHLVRRRGQEARLRCSPMKGHSHVYWYRQLPEEGLKFMVYLQKENIIDESGMPKERFSAEFPKEGPSILRIQQVVRGDSAAYFCASSTTSSGGYTFGSGTRLTVV.

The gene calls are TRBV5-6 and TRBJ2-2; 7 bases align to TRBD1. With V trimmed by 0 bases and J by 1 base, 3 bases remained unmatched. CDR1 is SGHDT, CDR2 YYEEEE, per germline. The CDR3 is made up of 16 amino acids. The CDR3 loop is CASSLVDRENTGELFF. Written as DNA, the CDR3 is TGTGCCAGCAGCTTGGTAGACAGGGAGAACACCGGGGAGCTGTTTTTT.

The CDR3 is CASTLTGTANSPLHF. CDR3 DNA sequence: TGTGCCAGCACCCTGACGGGGACAGCCAATTCACCCCTCCACTTT. The genes are TRBV7-9 and TRBJ1-6; 7 bases map to TRBD1. This CDR3 comprises 15 residues. V trimming: 7 bases; J trimming: 7 bases; junction bases outside the gene matches: 10. CDR1 is SEHNR and CDR2 is FQNEAQ in the germline V gene (reference sequence).